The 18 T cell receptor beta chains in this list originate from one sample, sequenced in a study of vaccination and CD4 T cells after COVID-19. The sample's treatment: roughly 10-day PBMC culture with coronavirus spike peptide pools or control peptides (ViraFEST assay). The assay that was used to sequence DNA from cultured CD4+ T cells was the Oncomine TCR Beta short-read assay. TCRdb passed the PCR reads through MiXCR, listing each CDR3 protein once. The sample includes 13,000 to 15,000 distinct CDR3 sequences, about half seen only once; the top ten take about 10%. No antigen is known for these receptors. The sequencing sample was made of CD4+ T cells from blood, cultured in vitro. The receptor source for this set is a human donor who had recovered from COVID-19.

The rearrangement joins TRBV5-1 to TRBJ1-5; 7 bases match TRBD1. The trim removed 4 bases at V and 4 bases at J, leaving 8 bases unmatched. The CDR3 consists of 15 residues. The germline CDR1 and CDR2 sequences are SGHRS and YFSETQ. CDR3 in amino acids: CASSLETGRNQPQHF. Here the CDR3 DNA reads TGCGCCAGCAGCCTAGAGACAGGGAGAAATCAGCCCCAGCATTTT. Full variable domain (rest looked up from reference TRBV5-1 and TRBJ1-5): KAGVTQTPRYLIKTRGQQVTLSCSPISGHRSVSWYQQTPGQGLQFLFEYFSETQRNKGNFPGRFSGRQFSNSRSEMNVSTLELGDSALYLCASSLETGRNQPQHFGDGTRLSIL.

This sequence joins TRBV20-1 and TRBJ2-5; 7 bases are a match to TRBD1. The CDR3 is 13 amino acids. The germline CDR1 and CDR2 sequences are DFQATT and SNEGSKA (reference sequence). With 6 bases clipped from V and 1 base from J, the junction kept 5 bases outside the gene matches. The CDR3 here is CSAIRDSQETQYF. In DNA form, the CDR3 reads TGCAGTGCCATACGGGACAGCCAAGAGACCCAGTACTTC.

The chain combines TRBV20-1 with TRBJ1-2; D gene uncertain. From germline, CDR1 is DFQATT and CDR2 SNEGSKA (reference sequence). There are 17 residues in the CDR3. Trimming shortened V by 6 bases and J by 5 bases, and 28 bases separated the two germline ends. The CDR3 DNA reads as TGCAGTGCCCGATCAGACCCATCGGCTTCGGTGGGGTATGGCTACACCTTC. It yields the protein CSARSDPSASVGYGYTF.

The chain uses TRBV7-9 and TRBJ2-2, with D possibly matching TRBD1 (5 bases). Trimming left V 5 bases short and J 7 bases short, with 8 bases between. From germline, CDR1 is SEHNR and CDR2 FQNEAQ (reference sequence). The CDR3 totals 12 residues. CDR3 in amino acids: CASSLGVGELFF. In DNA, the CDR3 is TGTGCCAGCAGCCTAGGGGTCGGGGAGCTGTTTTTT.

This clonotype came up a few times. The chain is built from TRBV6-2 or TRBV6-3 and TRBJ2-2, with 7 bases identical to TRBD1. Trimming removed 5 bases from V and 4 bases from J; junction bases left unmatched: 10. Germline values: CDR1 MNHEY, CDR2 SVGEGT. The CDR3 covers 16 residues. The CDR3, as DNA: TGTGCCAGCAGTGGACCAGGACAGGACTCCACCGGGGAGCTGTTTTTT. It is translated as CASSGPGQDSTGELFF.

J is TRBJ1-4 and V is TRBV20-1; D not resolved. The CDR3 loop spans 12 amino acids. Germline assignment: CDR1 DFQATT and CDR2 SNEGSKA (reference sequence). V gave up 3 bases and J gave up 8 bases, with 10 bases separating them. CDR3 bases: TGCAGTGCTAGTTCCCCTCTGGAAAAACTGTTTTTT. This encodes CSASSPLEKLFF.

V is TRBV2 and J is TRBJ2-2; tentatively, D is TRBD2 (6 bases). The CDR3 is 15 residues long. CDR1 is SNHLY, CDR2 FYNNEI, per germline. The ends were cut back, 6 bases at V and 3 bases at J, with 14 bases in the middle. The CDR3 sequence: CASRGGRADTGELFF. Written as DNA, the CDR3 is TGTGCCAGCAGGGGAGGCAGGGCGGACACCGGGGAGCTGTTTTTT.

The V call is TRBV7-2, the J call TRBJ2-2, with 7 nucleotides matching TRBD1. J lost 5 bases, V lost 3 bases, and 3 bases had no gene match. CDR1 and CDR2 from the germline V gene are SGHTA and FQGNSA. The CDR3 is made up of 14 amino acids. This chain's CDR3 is CASSFGDRTGELFF. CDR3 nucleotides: TGTGCCAGCAGCTTCGGGGACAGAACCGGGGAGCTGTTTTTT.

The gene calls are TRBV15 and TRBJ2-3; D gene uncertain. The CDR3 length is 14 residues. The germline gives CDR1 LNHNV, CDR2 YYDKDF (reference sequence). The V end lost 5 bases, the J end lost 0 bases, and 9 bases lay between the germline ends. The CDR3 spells CATSRPSSTDTQYF. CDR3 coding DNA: TGTGCCACCAGCCGACCTTCCAGCACAGATACGCAGTATTTT.

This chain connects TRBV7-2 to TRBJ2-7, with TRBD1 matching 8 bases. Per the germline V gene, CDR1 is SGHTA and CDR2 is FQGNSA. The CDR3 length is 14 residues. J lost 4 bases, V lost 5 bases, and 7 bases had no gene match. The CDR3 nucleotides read TGTGCCAGCAGCCTCCGGGACAGGAGATACGAGCAGTACTTC. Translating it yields CASSLRDRRYEQYF.

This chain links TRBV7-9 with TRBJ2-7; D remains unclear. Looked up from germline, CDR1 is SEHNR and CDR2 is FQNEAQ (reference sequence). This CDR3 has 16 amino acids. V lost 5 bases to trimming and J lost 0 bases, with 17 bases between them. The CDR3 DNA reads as TGTGCCAGCAGCCGACAAATAATGGGATACTCCTACGAGCAGTACTTC. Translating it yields CASSRQIMGYSYEQYF.

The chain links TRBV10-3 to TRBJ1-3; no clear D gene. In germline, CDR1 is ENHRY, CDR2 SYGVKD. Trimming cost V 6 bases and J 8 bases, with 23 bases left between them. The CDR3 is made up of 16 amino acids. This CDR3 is CAISQNVAKRGDTIYF. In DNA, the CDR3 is TGTGCCATCAGCCAGAATGTTGCTAAACGGGGAGACACCATATATTTT.

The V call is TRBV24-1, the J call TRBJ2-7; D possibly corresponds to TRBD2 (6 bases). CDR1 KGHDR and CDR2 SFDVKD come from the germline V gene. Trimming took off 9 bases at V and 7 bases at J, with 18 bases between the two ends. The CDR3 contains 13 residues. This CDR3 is CATQPAGAGEQYF. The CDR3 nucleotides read TGTGCCACCCAACCCGCCGGTGCGGGGGAGCAGTACTTC.

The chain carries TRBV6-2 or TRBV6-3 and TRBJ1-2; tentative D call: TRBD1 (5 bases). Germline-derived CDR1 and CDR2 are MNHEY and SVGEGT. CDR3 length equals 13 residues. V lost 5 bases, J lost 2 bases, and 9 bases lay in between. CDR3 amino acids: CASSPTENYGYTF. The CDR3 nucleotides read TGTGCCAGCAGTCCGACAGAGAACTATGGCTACACCTTC.

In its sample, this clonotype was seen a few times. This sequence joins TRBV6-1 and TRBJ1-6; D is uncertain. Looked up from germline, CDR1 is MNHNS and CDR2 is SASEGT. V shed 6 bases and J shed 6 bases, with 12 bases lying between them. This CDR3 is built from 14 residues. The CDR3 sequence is CASSILAGNSPLHF. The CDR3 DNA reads TGTGCCAGCAGCATATTAGCTGGTAATTCACCCCTCCACTTT.

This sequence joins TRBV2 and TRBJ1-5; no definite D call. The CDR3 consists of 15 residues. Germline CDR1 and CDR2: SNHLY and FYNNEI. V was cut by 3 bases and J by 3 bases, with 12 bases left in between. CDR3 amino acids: CASSDRQANNQPQHF. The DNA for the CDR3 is TGTGCCAGCAGTGATCGGCAGGCTAACAATCAGCCCCAGCATTTT.

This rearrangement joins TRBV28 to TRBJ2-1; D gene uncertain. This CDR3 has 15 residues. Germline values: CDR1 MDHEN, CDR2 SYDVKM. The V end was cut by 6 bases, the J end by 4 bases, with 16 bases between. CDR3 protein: CASSTFGLLYNEQFF. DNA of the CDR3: TGTGCCAGCAGCACCTTTGGGTTGTTATACAATGAGCAGTTCTTC.

The CDR3: CSATIRDGAYGYTF. In DNA, the CDR3 is TGCAGTGCTACAATCCGGGACGGGGCCTATGGCTACACCTTC. The V and J genes are TRBV20-1 and TRBJ1-2; D may be TRBD1 (5 bases). V lost 4 bases and J lost 4, with 16 bases in between. The CDR3 extends over 14 amino acids. CDR1 and CDR2 from the germline V gene are DFQATT and SNEGSKA (reference sequence).